This record concerns one T cell receptor beta chain sequence. No antigen is known for it. Random hexamers were used to reverse transcribe an amount of roughly 0.45 to 1 ug RNA. By means of immunoSEQ multiplex PCR, TCR beta CDR3 spanning 54 Vbeta and 13 Jbeta underwent amplification. TCRdb processed the immunoSEQ multiplex PCR reads anew with MiXCR; each CDR3 protein has one entry. Seen here are roughly 100,000 distinct CDR3 sequences, approximately 96% observed once, and the top ten hold about 0.65%. This sample was included in a study of CD8 T cells in Susac syndrome. In blood CD8+ and CD4+ T cells, TCR beta underwent sequencing. V was pared by 5 bases and J by 0 bases, with 17 bases between. The CDR3 is 18 amino acids. Per the germline V gene, CDR1 is SGHTA and CDR2 is FQGNSA. General observations from the study: The authors acknowledged that the study's TCR sequencing and HLA analysis involved relatively few individuals. Among people with Susac, CD8+ clonal expansion was greatest in TEMRA cells and active patients.

Sequenced sample: CD8+ T cells from PBMCs. The rearrangement links TRBV7-2 to TRBJ1-6; no clear D. The receptor was isolated from a human donor with Susac syndrome. CDR3: CASSHFRVESSYNSPLHF. For the CDR3, the DNA is TGTGCCAGCAGCCACTTCCGAGTGGAAAGCTCCTATAATTCACCCCTCCACTTT.